The T cell receptor beta chain described here comes from a study of cytomegalovirus exposure and HLA in healthy donors. This clone turned up a few times. Its matching antigen is unknown. V lost 5 bases and J lost 0, with 10 bases in between. Germline V lookup: CDR1 MNHEY, CDR2 SVGAGI. This CDR3 comprises 15 residues. The PCR was carried out with 60 Vbeta primers and 13 Jbeta primers. Sequencing was performed with immunoSEQ multiplex PCR; in TCRdb, only in-frame clones are kept and a portion is missing. Here the sample spans more than 95,000 clones, about 9.5% being singletons. Findings of the study overall: After further analysis at a later stage, 17,000 or so TCR beta sequences were associated with HLA alleles at 0.05 false discovery rate. Most of the TCR beta V segments (in an earlier analysis) were productive either about 87% or about 30% of the time. HLA restriction was apparent for most CMV-associated TCR beta chains in a later analysis.

The chain uses TRBV6-5 and TRBJ1-4; D call uncertain. Sequencing used PBMCs. This receptor was taken from a man aged 35 to 55 in good health and CMV-seropositive. The CDR3 region is CASSPGLTTNEKLFF. The CDR3 DNA follows: TGTGCCAGCAGTCCAGGTTTAACAACTAATGAAAAACTGTTTTTT.